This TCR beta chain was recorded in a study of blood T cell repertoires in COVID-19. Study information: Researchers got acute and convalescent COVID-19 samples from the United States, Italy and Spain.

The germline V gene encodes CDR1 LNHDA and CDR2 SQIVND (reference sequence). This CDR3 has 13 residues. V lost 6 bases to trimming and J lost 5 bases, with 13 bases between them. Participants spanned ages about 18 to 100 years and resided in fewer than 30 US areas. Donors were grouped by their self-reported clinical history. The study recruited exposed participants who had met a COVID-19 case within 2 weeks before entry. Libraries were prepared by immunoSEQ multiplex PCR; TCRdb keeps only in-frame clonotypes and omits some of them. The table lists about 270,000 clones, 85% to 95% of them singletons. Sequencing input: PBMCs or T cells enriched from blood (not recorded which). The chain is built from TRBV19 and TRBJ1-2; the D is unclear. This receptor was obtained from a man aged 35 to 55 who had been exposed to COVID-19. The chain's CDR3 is CASSSPNYYGYTF. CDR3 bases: TGTGCCAGTAGCTCCCCCAACTATTATGGCTACACCTTC.